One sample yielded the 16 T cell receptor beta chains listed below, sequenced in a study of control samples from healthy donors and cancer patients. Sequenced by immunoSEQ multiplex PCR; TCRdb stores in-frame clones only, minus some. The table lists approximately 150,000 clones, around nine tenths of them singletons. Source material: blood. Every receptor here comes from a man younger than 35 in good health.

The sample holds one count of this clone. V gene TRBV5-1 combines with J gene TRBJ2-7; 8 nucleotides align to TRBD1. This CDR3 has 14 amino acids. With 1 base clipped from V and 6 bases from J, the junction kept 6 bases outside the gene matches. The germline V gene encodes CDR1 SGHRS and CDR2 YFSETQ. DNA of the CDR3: TGCGCCAGCAGCTTGTGGCAGGGGGCCCCCGAGCAGTACTTC. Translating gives CASSLWQGAPEQYF.

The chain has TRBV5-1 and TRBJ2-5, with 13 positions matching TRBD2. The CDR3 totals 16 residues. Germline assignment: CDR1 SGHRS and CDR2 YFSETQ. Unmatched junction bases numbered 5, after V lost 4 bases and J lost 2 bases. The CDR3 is CASSAGLAGRQETQYF. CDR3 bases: TGCGCCAGCAGCGCGGGACTAGCGGGGCGACAAGAGACCCAGTACTTC. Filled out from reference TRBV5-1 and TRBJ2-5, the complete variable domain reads KAGVTQTPRYLIKTRGQQVTLSCSPISGHRSVSWYQQTPGQGLQFLFEYFSETQRNKGNFPGRFSGRQFSNSRSEMNVSTLELGDSALYLCASSAGLAGRQETQYFGPGTRLLVL.

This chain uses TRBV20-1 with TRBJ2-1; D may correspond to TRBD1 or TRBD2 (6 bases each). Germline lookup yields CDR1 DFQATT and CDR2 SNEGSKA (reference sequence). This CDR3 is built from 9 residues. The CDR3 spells CRAGGAQFF. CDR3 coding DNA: TGCAGAGCCGGGGGCGCGCAGTTCTTC.

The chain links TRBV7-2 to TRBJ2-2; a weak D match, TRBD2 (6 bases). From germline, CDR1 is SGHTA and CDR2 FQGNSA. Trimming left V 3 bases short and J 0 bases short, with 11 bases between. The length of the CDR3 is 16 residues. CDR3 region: CASSLNSGTNTGELFF. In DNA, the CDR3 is TGTGCCAGCAGCTTGAATAGCGGAACGAACACCGGGGAGCTGTTTTTT.

CDR3 sequence reads: CSVDPTGAHNEQFF. The CDR3 nucleotides are TGCAGCGTTGATCCCACAGGCGCACACAATGAGCAGTTCTTC. The genes are TRBV29-1 and TRBJ2-1, with D perhaps matching TRBD1 (5 bases). The V gene's germline CDR1 is SQVTM and CDR2 ANQGSEA. This CDR3 spans 14 amino acids. Trimming cost V 3 bases and J 5 bases, with 14 bases left between them.

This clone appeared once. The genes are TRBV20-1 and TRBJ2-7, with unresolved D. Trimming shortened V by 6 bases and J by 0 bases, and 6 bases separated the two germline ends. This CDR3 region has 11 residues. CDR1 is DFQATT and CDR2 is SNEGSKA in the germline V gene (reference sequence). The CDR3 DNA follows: TGCAGTGCCACCCTCTCCTACGAGCAGTACTTC. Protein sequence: CSATLSYEQYF.

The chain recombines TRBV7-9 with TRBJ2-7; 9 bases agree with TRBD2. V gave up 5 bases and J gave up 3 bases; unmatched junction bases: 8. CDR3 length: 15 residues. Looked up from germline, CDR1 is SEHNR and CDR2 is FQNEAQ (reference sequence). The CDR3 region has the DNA TGTGCCAGCAGCCTCGTAGGCGGGGGGGTCTACGAGCAGTACTTC. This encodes CASSLVGGGVYEQYF.

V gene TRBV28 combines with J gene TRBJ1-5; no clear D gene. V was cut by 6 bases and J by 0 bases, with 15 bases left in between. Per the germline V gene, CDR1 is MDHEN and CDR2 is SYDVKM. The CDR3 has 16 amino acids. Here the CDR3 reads CASRRSTINSNQPQHF. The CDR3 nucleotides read TGTGCCAGCAGGCGATCCACGATTAATAGCAATCAGCCCCAGCATTTT.

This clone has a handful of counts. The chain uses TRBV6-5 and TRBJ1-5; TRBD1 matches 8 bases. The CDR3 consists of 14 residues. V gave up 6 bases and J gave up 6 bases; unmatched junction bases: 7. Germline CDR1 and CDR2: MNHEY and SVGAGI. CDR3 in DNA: TGTGCCAGCAGGCGACGACAGGGGTTTCAGCCCCAGCATTTT. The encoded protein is CASRRRQGFQPQHF.

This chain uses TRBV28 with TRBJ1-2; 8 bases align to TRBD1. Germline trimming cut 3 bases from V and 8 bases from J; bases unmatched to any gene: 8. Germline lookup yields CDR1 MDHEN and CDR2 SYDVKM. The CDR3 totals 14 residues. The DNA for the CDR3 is TGTGCCAGCAGTTTGGATGGACAGGGACAGGGCTACACCTTC. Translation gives CASSLDGQGQGYTF.

CDR3 bases: TGTGCCAGTAGTATCCGAGGGGCTTACACTGAAGCTTTCTTT. This gives the protein CASSIRGAYTEAFF. The chain employs TRBV19 and TRBJ1-1; TRBD1 might be the D (5 bases). There are 14 residues in the CDR3. Germline CDR1 reads LNHDA; CDR2 reads SQIVND (reference sequence). V was clipped by 3 bases and J by 3 bases, with 11 bases between them.

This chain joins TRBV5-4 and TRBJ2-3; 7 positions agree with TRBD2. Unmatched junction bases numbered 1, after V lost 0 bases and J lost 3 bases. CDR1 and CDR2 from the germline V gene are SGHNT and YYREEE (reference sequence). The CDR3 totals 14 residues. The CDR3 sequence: CASSLGGGTDTQYF. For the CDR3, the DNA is TGTGCCAGCAGCTTGGGGGGGGGTACAGATACGCAGTATTTT.

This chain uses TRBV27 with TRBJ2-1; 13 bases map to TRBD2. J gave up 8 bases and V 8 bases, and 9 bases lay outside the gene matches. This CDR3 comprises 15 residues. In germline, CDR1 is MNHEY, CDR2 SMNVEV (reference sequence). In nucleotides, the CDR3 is TGTGCCAGCTACACACTAGCGGGGGGGGCGTATGAGCAGTTCTTC. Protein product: CASYTLAGGAYEQFF.

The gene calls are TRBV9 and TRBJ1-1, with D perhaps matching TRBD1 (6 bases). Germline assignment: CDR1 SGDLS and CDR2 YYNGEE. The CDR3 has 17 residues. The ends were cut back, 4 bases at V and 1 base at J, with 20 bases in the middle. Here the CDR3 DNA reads TGTGCCAGCAGCCCCGAGGGGGGGGGCGGCGGGAACACTGAAGCTTTCTTT. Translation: CASSPEGGGGGNTEAFF.

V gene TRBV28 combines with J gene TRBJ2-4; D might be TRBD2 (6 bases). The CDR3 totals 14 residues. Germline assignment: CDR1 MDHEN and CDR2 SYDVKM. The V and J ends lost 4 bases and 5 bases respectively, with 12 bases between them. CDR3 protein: CASSWSREENIQYF. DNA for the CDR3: TGTGCCAGCAGTTGGAGCAGGGAGGAAAACATTCAGTACTTC. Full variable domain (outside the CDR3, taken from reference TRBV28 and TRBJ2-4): DVKVTQSSRYLVKRTGEKVFLECVQDMDHENMFWYRQDPGLGLRLIYFSYDVKMKEKGDIPEGYSVSREKKERFSLILESASTNQTSMYLCASSWSREENIQYFGAGTRLSVL.

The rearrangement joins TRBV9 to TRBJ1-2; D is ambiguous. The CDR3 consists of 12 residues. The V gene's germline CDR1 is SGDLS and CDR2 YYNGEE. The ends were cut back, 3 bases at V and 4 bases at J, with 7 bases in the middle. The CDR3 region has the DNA TGTGCCAGCAGCGACAGTTTCTATGGCTACACCTTC. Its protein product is CASSDSFYGYTF.